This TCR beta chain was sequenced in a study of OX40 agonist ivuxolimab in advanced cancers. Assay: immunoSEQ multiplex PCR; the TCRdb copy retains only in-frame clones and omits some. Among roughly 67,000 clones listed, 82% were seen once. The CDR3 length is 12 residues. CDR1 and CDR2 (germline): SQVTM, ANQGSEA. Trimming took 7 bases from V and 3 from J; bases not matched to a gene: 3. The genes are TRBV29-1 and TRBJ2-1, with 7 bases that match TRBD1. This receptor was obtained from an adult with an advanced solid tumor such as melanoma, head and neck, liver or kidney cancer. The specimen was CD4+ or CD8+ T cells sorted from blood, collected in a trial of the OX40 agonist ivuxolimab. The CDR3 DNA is TGCAGCGGAGGGGACAGCTACAATGAGCAGTTCTTC. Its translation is CSGGDSYNEQFF.